This entry lists 10 T cell receptor beta chains sequenced from one sample in a study of cytomegalovirus exposure and HLA in healthy donors. With 60 Vbeta and 13 Jbeta primers, the PCR was carried out. The method was immunoSEQ multiplex PCR; TCRdb's version includes in-frame clones alone and lacks a portion of them. Counted here are under 200,000 clones, 70% to 80% occurring once; the ten biggest clones make up about 1.3%. The sample taken for sequencing was PBMCs. The receptors come from a man aged 25 to 45 in good health and CMV-seronegative.

On this clone: Sequence at one end of the junction differs from germline and may be a read error. V gene TRBV19 combines with J gene TRBJ2-7; 7 bases align to TRBD1. The germline CDR1 and CDR2 sequences are LNHDA and SQIVND (reference sequence). The length of the CDR3 is 13 residues. CDR3 in DNA: TGTGCCAGTAGTATAGAATTTGGGACAGCGCCTCTTTTC. Its protein product is CASSIEFGTAPLF.

V gene TRBV4-1 combines with J gene TRBJ2-5; D perhaps matches TRBD1 (5 bases). TRBJ2-7 explains the end of the DNA better; the J call may be wrong. In germline, CDR1 is MGHRA, CDR2 YSYEKL. The CDR3 covers 16 residues. For the CDR3, the DNA is TGCGCCAGCAGCTTCCGCCGGAATGACAGAAACTACGAGCAGTACTTC. This gives the protein CASSFRRNDRNYEQYF.

The rearrangement joins TRBV5-1 to TRBJ1-1; TRBD1 might be the D (6 bases). The CDR3 consists of 13 residues. The V end was cut by 3 bases, the J end by 7 bases, with 13 bases between. Germline loops: CDR1 SGHRS, CDR2 YFSETQ. CDR3 bases: TGCGCCAGCAGCTGGGGGCCGGAAAATGAAGCTTTCTTT. Its protein is CASSWGPENEAFF.

The sample holds a few counts of this clone. The rearrangement joins TRBV28 to TRBJ2-3, with 8 bases matching TRBD2. The trim removed 4 bases at V and 4 bases at J, leaving 16 bases unmatched. The germline CDR1 and CDR2 sequences are MDHEN and SYDVKM. The CDR3 contains 18 residues. This CDR3 reads CASSSARTGGRNPDTQYF. CDR3 DNA: TGTGCCAGCAGTTCTGCCCGTACTGGCGGGAGGAACCCAGATACGCAGTATTTT.

The V gene is TRBV30, the J gene TRBJ1-5, with 7 bases aligning to TRBD1. The CDR3 has 13 residues. CDR1 is GTSNPN and CDR2 is SVGIG in the germline V gene (reference sequence). V was clipped by 3 bases and J by 4 bases; unmatched bases: 3. This chain's CDR3 is CAWRGTVNQPQHF. CDR3 nucleotide sequence: TGTGCCTGGAGGGGGACAGTTAATCAGCCCCAGCATTTT. The full variable domain, rest sourced from reference TRBV30 and TRBJ1-5, is SQTIHQWPATLVQPVGSPLSLECTVEGTSNPNLYWYRQAAGRGLQLLFYSVGIGQISSEVPQNLSASRPQDRQFILSSKKLLLSDSGFYLCAWRGTVNQPQHFGDGTRLSIL.

The chain uses TRBV7-6 and TRBJ1-4; TRBD1 aligns across 10 bases. Germline V lookup: CDR1 SGHVS, CDR2 FNYEAQ. After removal of 5 bases from V and 8 bases from J, the junction contained 5 bases not matched to a gene. CDR3 length: 14 residues. The CDR3 protein is CASSPDRGGEKLFF. DNA of the CDR3: TGTGCCAGCAGCCCGGACAGGGGGGGGGAAAAACTGTTTTTT.

The chain couples TRBV10-1 to TRBJ1-2, with a weak D call TRBD1 (5 bases). The germline V and J ends were trimmed by 0 bases and 4 bases, with 6 bases remaining between them. This CDR3 has 13 residues. The germline V gene encodes CDR1 WNHNN and CDR2 SYGVQD (reference sequence). In nucleotides, the CDR3 is TGCGCCAGCAGTGAGTCTGGGGCCTATGGCTACACCTTC. Its protein is CASSESGAYGYTF.

CDR3 residues: CASTSRGGTNEKLFF. In DNA, the CDR3 is TGTGCCAGCACCTCCCGGGGGGGGACTAATGAAAAACTGTTTTTT. V is TRBV6-5 and J is TRBJ1-4; D may be TRBD1 (5 bases). CDR3 size: 15 residues. Per the germline V gene, CDR1 is MNHEY and CDR2 is SVGAGI. The V end lost 7 bases, the J end lost 2 bases, and 14 bases lay between the germline ends.

The gene calls are TRBV7-8 and TRBJ1-2, with D perhaps matching TRBD1 (5 bases). Germline CDR1 and CDR2: SGHVS and FQNEAQ. The CDR3 sequence is 14 residues long. Deletions cut 3 bases from V and 2 bases from J, with 10 bases between. The CDR3 sequence: CASSFTGPNYGYTF. CDR3 nucleotides: TGTGCCAGCAGCTTTACAGGCCCAAACTATGGCTACACCTTC.

The rearrangement links TRBV15 to TRBJ2-3; D is unclear. This CDR3 is built from 15 residues. CDR1 is LNHNV, CDR2 YYDKDF, per germline (reference sequence). Trimming left V 1 base short and J 1 base short, with 9 bases between. The DNA for the CDR3 is TGTGCCACCAGCAGAGCTCCCTCTGGCACAGATACGCAGTATTTT. Protein: CATSRAPSGTDTQYF.